The next 24 T cell receptor beta chains were all read from a single sample in a study of identical twins. TCRdb called the 5' RACE reads again in MiXCR, with one record for every CDR3 protein. Of approximately 230,000 distinct CDR3 sequences listed, 6.5% were seen once; the top ten hold less than 15%. Separately, the same data were catalogued under a study of T cells expressing NK-cell markers.

Sequenced: CD8+ T cells sorted from blood. These receptors all come from a woman aged 18 to 35 in good health.

The J gene is TRBJ1-1, the V gene TRBV7-9, with TRBD1 as a possible D gene (5 bases). V was trimmed by 5 bases and J by 8 bases, leaving 12 bases between them. The CDR3 totals 12 residues. Germline V lookup: CDR1 SEHNR, CDR2 FQNEAQ (reference sequence). The CDR3 protein is CASSPRGVEAFF. In DNA, the CDR3 is TGTGCCAGCAGCCCCCGGGGGGTCGAAGCTTTCTTT. Full variable domain (remainder filled in from reference TRBV7-9 and TRBJ1-1): DTGVSQNPRHKITKRGQNVTFRCDPISEHNRLYWYRQTLGQGPEFLTYFQNEAQLEKSRLLSDRFSAERPKGSFSTLEIQRTEQGDSAMYLCASSPRGVEAFFGQGTRLTVV.

This clonotype was observed at least ten times. The rearrangement joins TRBV13 to TRBJ2-7; tentative D call: TRBD2 (6 bases). CDR3 length: 14 residues. V was trimmed by 4 bases and J by 0 bases, leaving 10 bases between them. Germline values: CDR1 PRHDT, CDR2 FYEKMQ (reference sequence). The CDR3 protein is CASSSTSLSYEQYF. The CDR3 bases are TGTGCCAGCAGCTCTACTAGCCTCTCCTACGAGCAGTACTTC.

This clonotype came up many times. V is TRBV7-8 and J is TRBJ1-4; no clear D gene. This CDR3 contains 12 residues. Germline V gives CDR1 SGHVS, CDR2 FQNEAQ. Trimming pared 2 bases from V and 8 bases from J, leaving 6 bases between. CDR3 in DNA: TGTGCCAGCAGCTTACCCCCGGAAAAACTGTTTTTT. Translating it yields CASSLPPEKLFF.

This rearrangement joins TRBV7-3 to TRBJ2-1; 10 nucleotides line up with TRBD1. The CDR3 length is 16 residues. V dropped 5 bases and J dropped 5; count of bases not matched to a gene: 9. The germline V gene has CDR1 SGHTA and CDR2 FQGTGA. The CDR3 sequence: CASSATGGYVNNEQFF. As DNA, the CDR3 is TGTGCCAGCAGCGCGACAGGGGGCTACGTCAACAATGAGCAGTTCTTC.

J is TRBJ2-5 and V is TRBV19; tentatively, D is TRBD1 or TRBD2 (5 bases each). The ends were cut back, 3 bases at V and 5 bases at J, with 10 bases in the middle. This CDR3 region has 13 residues. CDR1 is LNHDA and CDR2 is SQIVND in the germline V gene (reference sequence). CDR3 coding DNA: TGTGCCAGTAGTATGGGTGAGGGGGAGACCCAGTACTTC. It is translated as CASSMGEGETQYF.

This clonotype was detected a few times. The genes are TRBV7-9 and TRBJ2-1; 9 bases agree with TRBD2. The V and J ends lost 5 bases and 9 bases, in that order; junction bases with no gene match: 11. Germline CDR1 SEHNR, CDR2 FQNEAQ (reference sequence). This CDR3 has 15 residues. In DNA form, the CDR3 reads TGTGCCAGCAGCCACACTGCGGGGGGGCCGGCTGAGCAGTTCTTC. As protein: CASSHTAGGPAEQFF. The full variable domain, rest sourced from reference TRBV7-9 and TRBJ2-1, is DTGVSQNPRHKITKRGQNVTFRCDPISEHNRLYWYRQTLGQGPEFLTYFQNEAQLEKSRLLSDRFSAERPKGSFSTLEIQRTEQGDSAMYLCASSHTAGGPAEQFFGPGTRLTVL.

The chain has TRBV21-1 and TRBJ2-1; the DNA was not used to check the table's D call, TRBD2. TRBV21-1 is shown as a pseudogene. The CDR3 is made up of 17 amino acids. CDR3: CASSKEGGTSSYNEQFF. The CDR3 DNA sequence: TGTGCCAGCAGCAAAGAGGGAGGGACTAGCTCCTACAATGAGCAGTTCTTC.

The chain carries TRBV20-1 and TRBJ1-1, with TRBD1 matching over 8 bases. Germline lookup yields CDR1 DFQATT and CDR2 SNEGSKA (reference sequence). Trimming cost V 8 bases and J 1 base; bases outside gene matches: 15. The CDR3 length is 16 residues. The CDR3 region is CSFWGQAPGPNTEAFF. CDR3 DNA sequence: TGCAGTTTTTGGGGACAGGCTCCGGGCCCGAACACTGAAGCTTTCTTT.

The chain couples TRBV10-1 to TRBJ1-1, with D uncertain. This CDR3 contains 14 residues. Germline V gives CDR1 WNHNN, CDR2 SYGVQD (reference sequence). Deletions cut 5 bases from V and 7 bases from J, with 17 bases between. CDR3 residues: CASSHPTGKDEAFF. CDR3 DNA: TGCGCCAGCAGTCATCCGACGGGGAAGGATGAAGCTTTCTTT.

This clonotype was detected ten times or more. The V and J genes are TRBV10-1 and TRBJ2-3; the D gene could be TRBD1 or TRBD2 (5 bases each). CDR3 length: 14 amino acids. CDR1 and CDR2 from the germline V gene are WNHNN and SYGVQD (reference sequence). V lost 6 bases and J lost 0, with 10 bases in between. CDR3 nucleotide sequence: TGCGCCAGCAGCCGGGACCTCAGCACAGATACGCAGTATTTT. This sequence encodes CASSRDLSTDTQYF.

The chain employs TRBV6-2 or TRBV6-3 and TRBJ1-1; 12 bases align to TRBD1. Germline CDR1 is MNHEY and CDR2 is SVGEGT. With 6 bases clipped from V and 7 bases from J, the junction kept 9 bases outside the gene matches. The CDR3 is 15 amino acids. The CDR3 loop is CASRLGDRGLNEAFF. CDR3 nucleotides: TGTGCCAGCAGACTGGGGGACAGGGGGCTCAATGAAGCTTTCTTT.

This clonotype has a handful of counts. The chain has TRBV4-3 and TRBJ2-7; TRBD2 matches 7 bases. The J segment lost 2 bases and the V segment lost 4 bases, leaving 11 bases of the junction unmatched. The CDR3 runs to 16 residues. Germline V gene sequence: CDR1 LGHNA, CDR2 YSLEER. This CDR3 is CASSPDHLAAPYEQYF. CDR3 nucleotide sequence: TGCGCCAGCAGCCCAGATCATCTAGCGGCTCCCTACGAGCAGTACTTC.

This clonotype was seen a few times. The chain couples TRBV6-2 or TRBV6-3 to TRBJ1-5; the D is unclear. V lost 4 bases and J 7 bases, leaving 8 bases between the germline ends. Germline assignment: CDR1 MNHEY and CDR2 SVGEGT. This CDR3 has 12 residues. CDR3 nucleotides: TGTGCCAGCAGTTTCTCCGGGCAGCCCCAGCATTTT. Amino acid sequence: CASSFSGQPQHF.

The rearrangement links TRBV11-1 to TRBJ2-3; 7 nucleotides align to TRBD2. With 4 bases clipped from V and 0 bases from J, the junction kept 13 bases outside the gene matches. This CDR3 contains 18 residues. The germline V gene has CDR1 SGHAT and CDR2 FQDESV (reference sequence). CDR3 sequence: CASSSMSLASGSTDTQYF. The CDR3 DNA reads TGTGCCAGCAGCTCCATGTCCCTTGCTAGCGGTAGCACAGATACGCAGTATTTT.

The sample holds many counts of this clonotype. The rearrangement links TRBV6-4 to TRBJ2-1; D remains ambiguous. The CDR3 length is 12 residues. The germline V gene encodes CDR1 MRHNA and CDR2 SNTAGT. Trimming cost V 2 bases and J 7 bases, with 6 bases left between them. The CDR3 DNA reads as TGTGCCAGCAGTGACGTGGGTAATGAGCAGTTCTTC. This codes for CASSDVGNEQFF.

This clonotype was observed a few times. The CDR3 sequence: CASSGDRGLSTDTQYF. The CDR3 DNA reads TGTGCCAGCAGCGGCGACAGGGGACTTAGCACAGATACGCAGTATTTT. The J gene is TRBJ2-3, the V gene TRBV5-6; 8 nucleotides agree with TRBD1. CDR1 and CDR2 (germline): SGHDT, YYEEEE. This CDR3 spans 16 amino acids. Trimming took 4 bases from V and 0 from J; bases not matched to a gene: 7.

This clonotype was counted ten times or more. The V gene is TRBV7-2, the J gene TRBJ1-1, with TRBD1 identical over 11 bases. After removal of 3 bases from V and 3 bases from J, the junction contained 3 bases not matched to a gene. The CDR3 runs to 15 residues. Per germline, CDR1 SGHTA and CDR2 FQGNSA. The DNA for the CDR3 is TGTGCCAGCAGCTTGGACAGGGGGCAGTACACTGAAGCTTTCTTT. Its protein is CASSLDRGQYTEAFF.

This clonotype was picked up many times. The chain links TRBV12-3 or TRBV12-4 to TRBJ2-7; D may match TRBD1 or TRBD2 (6 bases each). CDR3 length: 15 residues. Trimming shortened V by 5 bases and J by 1 base, and 15 bases separated the two germline ends. The CDR3 nucleotides are TGTGCCAGCAGTGACCAAGGGGGGCTATCCTACGAGCAGTACTTC. This translates into CASSDQGGLSYEQYF.

The chain joins TRBV6-2 or TRBV6-3 to TRBJ1-1; a possible D gene is TRBD1 (5 bases). Looked up from germline, CDR1 is MNHEY and CDR2 is SVGEGT. The CDR3 length is 16 residues. V lost 4 bases and J lost 1, with 16 bases in between. CDR3 sequence: CASSSGGVDGNTEAFF. Here the CDR3 DNA reads TGTGCCAGCAGTTCGGGGGGTGTCGACGGGAACACTGAAGCTTTCTTT.

The rearrangement uses TRBV7-9 and TRBJ2-2; D is unclear. This CDR3 region has 14 residues. CDR1 SEHNR and CDR2 FQNEAQ come from the germline V gene (reference sequence). V was cut by 5 bases and J by 1 base, with 8 bases left in between. As DNA, the CDR3 is TGTGCCAGCAGCCCCTCGGAGAACACCGGGGAGCTGTTTTTT. It is translated as CASSPSENTGELFF.

This clonotype was observed a handful of times. V usage is TRBV9 and J usage is TRBJ2-2; no clear D. Deletions cut 7 bases from V and 9 bases from J, with 10 bases between. The germline CDR1 and CDR2 sequences are SGDLS and YYNGEE. The CDR3 length is 11 residues. The CDR3 DNA is TGTGCCAGCGAGAGAGGAAGGGAGCTGTTTTTT. Encoded protein: CASERGRELFF.

There are a few counts of this clonotype. This chain links TRBV2 with TRBJ2-7; tentative D call: TRBD2 (6 bases). Between the trimmed V and J ends, which lost 3 bases and 0 bases, there was a span of 12 bases. This CDR3 is 15 amino acids long. Germline loops: CDR1 SNHLY, CDR2 FYNNEI. The DNA for the CDR3 is TGTGCCAGCAGTGATACGGGGGACCTCTCCTACGAGCAGTACTTC. This gives the protein CASSDTGDLSYEQYF.

This clonotype has just a few counts. The chain is built from TRBV5-1 and TRBJ2-7; 7 positions match TRBD1. Germline loops: CDR1 SGHRS, CDR2 YFSETQ. Trimming removed 4 bases from V and 1 base from J; junction bases left unmatched: 2. The CDR3 is made up of 13 amino acids. The chain's CDR3 is CASSTTGSYEQYF. CDR3 nucleotide sequence: TGCGCCAGCAGCACGACAGGGTCCTACGAGCAGTACTTC.

The V call is TRBV12-3 or TRBV12-4, the J call TRBJ1-2; no reliable D call. The CDR3 extends over 14 amino acids. V dropped 1 base and J dropped 6 bases, with 12 bases sitting between them. The CDR3 nucleotides are TGTGCCAGCAGTTTAGTGAAAGGGTGGGATGGCTACACCTTC. Translation gives CASSLVKGWDGYTF.